The 5 T cell receptor beta chains given below trace back to one sample, sequenced in a study of early T cells in non-severe SARS-CoV-2 infection. TCRdb re-called the 5' RACE reads with MiXCR, one entry per CDR3 protein. In the table there are around 29,000 distinct CDR3 sequences, about 5% of which are singletons. Sequences were obtained from whole blood. Receptor source: an adult who was a healthcare worker with PCR-confirmed SARS-CoV-2 infection or an uninfected control (not recorded which).

In this sample, this clonotype turned up many times. V is TRBV29-1 and J is TRBJ2-3; the match to TRBD2 covers 12 bases. Germline loops: CDR1 SQVTM, CDR2 ANQGSEA. The CDR3 spans 15 residues. Trimming took 3 bases from V and 14 from J; bases not matched to a gene: 15. The CDR3 reads CSVDRPASGRASLYF. CDR3 nucleotide sequence: TGCAGCGTTGATCGCCCAGCTAGCGGGAGGGCCTCTTTGTATTTT.

This clonotype was seen many times. The chain has TRBV12-3 or TRBV12-4 and TRBJ1-1; 8 bases align to TRBD1. The CDR3 has 14 amino acids. Trimming removed 0 bases from V and 7 bases from J; junction bases left unmatched: 4. DNA of the CDR3: TGTGCCAGCAGTTTAGCGGACAGGGAGGGTGAAGCTTTCTTT. Its translation: CASSLADREGEAFF.

At least ten counts were recorded for this clonotype. This chain links TRBV7-2 with TRBJ2-7; the D gene is possibly TRBD2 (6 bases). Germline lookup yields CDR1 SGHTA and CDR2 FQGNSA. The CDR3 runs to 13 residues. V dropped 2 bases and J dropped 2 bases, with 7 bases sitting between them. DNA for the CDR3: TGTGCCAGCAGCTTACCGGGGGCCTACGAGCAGTACTTC. This gives the protein CASSLPGAYEQYF.

This clonotype was seen ten or more times. The chain carries TRBV5-1 and TRBJ1-1; no firm D call. From germline, CDR1 is SGHRS and CDR2 YFSETQ. Trimming removed 0 bases at V and 4 bases at J, with 13 bases between. The CDR3 runs 15 residues. CDR3 region: CASSLATALSTEAFF. CDR3 coding DNA: TGCGCCAGCAGCTTGGCTACAGCCCTGAGCACTGAAGCTTTCTTT. The variable domain in full, completed from reference TRBV5-1 and TRBJ1-1, reads KAGVTQTPRYLIKTRGQQVTLSCSPISGHRSVSWYQQTPGQGLQFLFEYFSETQRNKGNFPGRFSGRQFSNSRSEMNVSTLELGDSALYLCASSLATALSTEAFFGQGTRLTVV.

This clonotype was counted ten times or more. The chain recombines TRBV11-2 with TRBJ2-4; D remains ambiguous. Trimming removed 1 base at V and 9 bases at J, with 10 bases between. The CDR3 is made up of 13 amino acids. Germline CDR1 is SGHAT and CDR2 is FQNNGV. The CDR3 loop reads CASSLGSSVIQYF. CDR3 in DNA: TGTGCCAGCAGCTTAGGATCCAGTGTCATTCAGTACTTC.